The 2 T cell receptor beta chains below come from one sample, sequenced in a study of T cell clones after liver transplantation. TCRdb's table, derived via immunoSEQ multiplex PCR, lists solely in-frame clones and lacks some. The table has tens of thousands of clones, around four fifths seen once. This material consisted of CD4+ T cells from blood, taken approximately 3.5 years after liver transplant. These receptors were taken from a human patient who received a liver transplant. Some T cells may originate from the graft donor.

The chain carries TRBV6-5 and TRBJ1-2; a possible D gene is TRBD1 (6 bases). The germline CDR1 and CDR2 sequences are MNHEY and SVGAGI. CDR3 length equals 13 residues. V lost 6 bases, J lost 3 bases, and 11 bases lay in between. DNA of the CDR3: TGTGCCAGCAGCCGGGGGGCTTACTATGGCTACACCTTC. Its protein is CASSRGAYYGYTF.

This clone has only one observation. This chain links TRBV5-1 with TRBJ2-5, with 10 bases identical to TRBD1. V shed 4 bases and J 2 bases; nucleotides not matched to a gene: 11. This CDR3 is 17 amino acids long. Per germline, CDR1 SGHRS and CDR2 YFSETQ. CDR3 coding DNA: TGCGCCAGCAGCCGCGGGACAGGGGCCGGGGGTCAAGAGACCCAGTACTTC. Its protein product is CASSRGTGAGGQETQYF.